This entry lists 7 T cell receptor beta chains sequenced from one sample in a study of circulating CD8 cells and anti-PD-1 response in melanoma. Using roughly 15 ng of total RNA, TCR libraries were made with the QIAseq Immune Repertoire TCR panel. TCRdb reprocessed the reads via MiXCR and lists one record per CDR3 protein. The sample shows approximately 560 distinct CDR3 sequences, about 8.4% of them seen only once. Live CD3+CD8+TCRalphabeta+ cells were sorted into four subsets by PD-1 and/or TIGIT. This material consisted of CD8+ T cells from PBMCs, taken at baseline or after one month of anti-PD-1 therapy (not recorded which). These receptors originate from a human donor with melanoma.

This clonotype rates as large. The gene calls are TRBV29-1 and TRBJ2-3; tentatively, D is TRBD1 or TRBD2 (5 bases each). Germline loops: CDR1 SQVTM, CDR2 ANQGSEA. V shed 4 bases and J shed 0 bases, with 23 bases lying between them. The CDR3 is made up of 18 amino acids. The CDR3 DNA sequence: TGCAGCGTTGGACTAAGGAGCGGCCACAGGATTAGCACAGATACGCAGTATTTT. It is translated as CSVGLRSGHRISTDTQYF.

This clonotype counts as medium-sized. The chain combines TRBV27 with TRBJ2-7; 12 nucleotides agree with TRBD1. Trimming took 5 bases from V and 4 from J; bases not matched to a gene: 18. Germline V CDR1 and CDR2: MNHEY, SMNVEV (reference sequence). This CDR3 contains 19 residues. The CDR3 reads CASSPRWEMPGQGAYEQYF. The CDR3 DNA sequence: TGTGCCAGCAGTCCCCGATGGGAAATGCCGGGACAGGGGGCTTACGAGCAGTACTTC.

With regard to this clonotype: A much larger clone sits a single nucleotide away, making a read error possible. V usage is TRBV2 and J usage is TRBJ2-7; D not certain. The germline CDR1 and CDR2 sequences are SNHLY and FYNNEI. The CDR3 totals 10 residues. The ends were cut back, 11 bases at V and 7 bases at J, with 12 bases in the middle. CDR3 sequence reads: CAGERQEQYF. The CDR3 coding sequence is TGTGCCGGAGAGAGGCAGGAGCAGTACTTC.

This clonotype has just a few counts. The J gene is TRBJ1-4, the V gene TRBV24-1; D call uncertain. Germline V gives CDR1 KGHDR, CDR2 SFDVKD. Trimming stripped 1 base from V and 7 bases from J, with 9 bases between. The CDR3 has 14 amino acids. CDR3 sequence reads: CATSDLAAGEKLFF. The CDR3 bases are TGTGCCACCAGTGATTTAGCAGCGGGTGAAAAACTGTTTTTT.

This clonotype was counted a single time. The conserved final phenylalanine or tryptophan is absent from the CDR3, which likely points to a read error. CDR3 sequence: CASVSRLVYSNQPQHS. The CDR3 DNA reads as TGTGCCAGCGTATCCCGTCTGGTTTATAGCAATCAGCCCCAGCATTCT. This chain uses TRBV2 with TRBJ1-5; the D is unclear. Germline CDR1 SNHLY, CDR2 FYNNEI. The CDR3 totals 16 residues. V lost 8 bases, J lost 0 bases, and 17 bases lay in between.

This clonotype qualifies as large. The rearrangement joins TRBV9 to TRBJ2-2; no reliable D call. This CDR3 has 13 amino acids. Germline lookup yields CDR1 SGDLS and CDR2 YYNGEE. V was shortened by 0 bases and J by 9 bases, with 9 bases between the two germline ends. The DNA for the CDR3 is TGTGCCAGCAGCGTAGGCTCCTCGCGGGAGCTGTTTTTT. It specifies CASSVGSSRELFF.

By sample share, this clonotype is medium-sized. The J gene is TRBJ1-1, the V gene TRBV28; D uncertain. Germline V lookup: CDR1 MDHEN, CDR2 SYDVKM. The V and J ends lost 4 bases and 1 base respectively, with 22 bases between them. This CDR3 spans 18 amino acids. The CDR3 bases are TGTGCCAGCAGTTCCATAATTGCTTCCCTCGGTAAGAACACTGAAGCTTTCTTT. Amino acids: CASSSIIASLGKNTEAFF.